What follows are 22 T cell receptor beta chains derived from one specimen sequenced in a study of spatial heterogeneity in lung cancer. General study findings and limits: Tumoral mutation counts were tracked by counts of expanded intratumoral alpha and beta TCRs.

The sample's time point: sample taken at primary tumor resection. These receptors are not linked to any known antigen. TCRdb passed the 5' RACE reads through MiXCR, listing each CDR3 protein once. The profile shows about 3,000 distinct CDR3 sequences, roughly a quarter of them singletons. The specimen comprised lung tumor tissue, sampled at surgery. All receptors come from a female donor with early-stage non-small cell lung cancer.

By sample share, this clonotype is medium-sized. The chain combines TRBV19 with TRBJ1-2; D gene unclear. The ends were cut back, 10 bases at V and 7 bases at J, with 10 bases in the middle. This CDR3 has 10 amino acids. Germline CDR1 reads LNHDA; CDR2 reads SQIVND (reference sequence). The CDR3 DNA is TGTGCCATCTACTCGGGTGGCTACACCTTC. Protein product: CAIYSGGYTF.

In its sample, this clonotype was seen a few times. The chain carries TRBV20-1 and TRBJ2-1; 13 bases fit TRBD2. This CDR3 region has 16 residues. With V trimmed by 1 base and J by 6 bases, 6 bases remained unmatched. CDR1 is DFQATT and CDR2 is SNEGSKA in the germline V gene (reference sequence). This chain's CDR3 is CSARAQLAGGTNEQFF. CDR3 nucleotide sequence: TGCAGTGCTAGAGCTCAACTAGCGGGAGGGACCAATGAGCAGTTCTTC.

Within the sample, this clonotype is medium-sized. This chain joins TRBV29-1 and TRBJ2-5; maybe TRBD2 (5 bases). V was cut by 6 bases and J by 5 bases, with 10 bases left in between. Per the germline V gene, CDR1 is SQVTM and CDR2 is ANQGSEA. The CDR3 is made up of 11 amino acids. In DNA, the CDR3 is TGCAGCGTAACCGGCGGGGAGACCCAGTACTTC. The encoded protein is CSVTGGETQYF.

In its sample, this clonotype was seen a few times. J is TRBJ1-6 and V is TRBV2; 8 bases are a match to TRBD1. J gave up 8 bases and V 8 bases, and 8 bases lay outside the gene matches. The CDR3 contains 14 residues. The germline gives CDR1 SNHLY, CDR2 FYNNEI. The CDR3 here is CASERTGLDSPLHF. The CDR3, as DNA: TGTGCCAGCGAGCGGACAGGGCTGGATTCACCCCTCCACTTT. Together with reference TRBV2 and TRBJ1-6, the CDR3 gives the full variable domain: EPEVTQTPSHQVTQMGQEVILRCVPISNHLYFYWYRQILGQKVEFLVSFYNNEISEKSEIFDDQFSVERPDGSNFTLKIRSTKLEDSAMYFCASERTGLDSPLHFGNGTRLTVT.

This clonotype has at least ten counts. The rearrangement uses TRBV12-3 or TRBV12-4 and TRBJ2-7, with TRBD1 matching 7 bases. This CDR3 comprises 15 residues. With 4 bases clipped from V and 5 bases from J, the junction kept 11 bases outside the gene matches. DNA for the CDR3: TGTGCCAGCAGTTCTCAGGGCAGGGGGAGCGACGAGCAGTACTTC. Translation gives CASSSQGRGSDEQYF.

The chain has TRBV28 and TRBJ2-7; the D is unclear. V lost 6 bases to trimming and J lost 2 bases, with 8 bases between them. Germline assignment: CDR1 MDHEN and CDR2 SYDVKM. The length of the CDR3 is 12 residues. This CDR3 reads CASRSHPYEQYF. The CDR3 DNA reads TGTGCCAGCAGGTCCCACCCCTACGAGCAGTACTTC.

This clonotype was found a few times. CDR3: CASRRPGQGESPLHF. DNA for the CDR3: TGCGCCAGCAGACGTCCGGGACAGGGGGAATCACCCCTCCACTTT. The chain couples TRBV23-1 to TRBJ1-6; 11 nucleotides match TRBD1. TRBV23-1 is an open reading frame whose function is uncertain. The CDR3 length is 15 residues. V was pared by 6 bases and J by 10 bases, with 8 bases of the junction left unmatched.

This clonotype was counted many times. This chain links TRBV19 with TRBJ1-2, with a possible D match to TRBD1 (5 bases). V dropped 7 bases and J dropped 8 bases, with 20 bases sitting between them. The CDR3 is 14 amino acids. The germline V gene encodes CDR1 LNHDA and CDR2 SQIVND (reference sequence). The CDR3 loop is CASNVQGGRGGYTF. The CDR3 bases are TGTGCCAGTAACGTTCAGGGAGGAAGAGGAGGCTACACCTTC.

In its sample, this clonotype ranks as medium-sized (0.01 to 0.1%). The chain joins TRBV29-1 to TRBJ2-7, with TRBD2 identical over 8 bases. J lost 5 bases, V lost 4 bases, and 10 bases had no gene match. Germline V lookup: CDR1 SQVTM, CDR2 ANQGSEA. This CDR3 is 14 amino acids long. CDR3 DNA sequence: TGCAGCGTTGTGGGACTAGTCGGGCGGAACGAGCAGTACTTC. It specifies CSVVGLVGRNEQYF.

This clonotype was picked up a small number of times. Being one base from a much bigger clone, this may be a read error. The chain couples TRBV2 to TRBJ2-2; 8 nucleotides line up with TRBD2. This CDR3 is built from 15 residues. Germline assignment: CDR1 SNHLY and CDR2 FYNNEI. The CDR3 coding sequence is TGTACCAGCAGTGAGAGCGGGAGTATGGTCGGGGAGCTGTTTTTT. This gives the protein CTSSESGSMVGELFF.

This clonotype is deemed large (0.1 to 1%). The V call is TRBV7-9, the J call TRBJ1-2; 7 bases line up with TRBD1. Looked up from germline, CDR1 is SEHNR and CDR2 is FQNEAQ (reference sequence). V lost 5 bases to trimming and J lost 7 bases; unmatched junction nucleotides: 13. CDR3 size: 15 residues. CDR3 sequence reads: CASSPGGQPRGGYTF. CDR3 DNA sequence: TGTGCCAGCAGCCCAGGGGGACAACCTCGAGGTGGCTACACCTTC.

The chain employs TRBV10-3 and TRBJ2-7; possible D gene TRBD2, 6 bases. V was cut by 4 bases and J by 2 bases, with 12 bases left in between. CDR3 length: 14 residues. CDR1 is ENHRY, CDR2 SYGVKD, per germline. CDR3 residues: CAISAAGSTYEQYF. The CDR3 DNA sequence: TGTGCCATCAGTGCGGCGGGGTCAACCTACGAGCAGTACTTC.

This clonotype was recorded many times. This chain uses TRBV5-1 with TRBJ1-4; a weak D match, TRBD1 (5 bases). Germline CDR1 reads SGHRS; CDR2 reads YFSETQ. This CDR3 has 14 amino acids. V was trimmed by 5 bases and J by 5 bases, leaving 13 bases between them. The CDR3 DNA reads as TGCGCCAGCAGACTCGACAGAGTAAATGAAAAACTGTTTTTT. Translating it yields CASRLDRVNEKLFF.

This clonotype showed up just once. The chain has TRBV5-1 and TRBJ2-7; D is possibly TRBD1 or TRBD2 (5 bases each). The CDR3 contains 15 residues. Germline V gene data show CDR1 as SGHRS and CDR2 as YFSETQ. V lost 4 bases and J lost 6, with 20 bases in between. CDR3 sequence: CASSLGDGGFREQYF. The DNA for the CDR3 is TGCGCCAGCAGCCTGGGGGACGGTGGGTTTCGCGAGCAGTACTTC.

This clonotype is medium-sized (0.01 to 0.1%) in the sample. This chain joins TRBV12-3 or TRBV12-4 and TRBJ1-4; D unresolved. Trimming stripped 5 bases from V and 4 bases from J, with 20 bases between. The CDR3 runs to 17 residues. This chain's CDR3 is CASSTGRRAQLNEKLFF. In nucleotides, the CDR3 is TGTGCCAGCAGTACCGGTCGGAGGGCGCAACTTAATGAAAAACTGTTTTTT.

Within the sample, this clonotype is large. The CDR3 bases are TGCGCCAGCAGCCAAGAGTCGACCTTCGGAAACACCATATATTTT. It encodes CASSQESTFGNTIYF. This chain uses TRBV4-3 with TRBJ1-3; D is unclear. CDR1 and CDR2 (germline): LGHNA, YSLEER. The CDR3 sequence is 15 residues long. Trimming pared 0 bases from V and 4 bases from J, leaving 10 bases between.

V and J are TRBV15 and TRBJ2-7; D is ambiguous. Germline CDR1 reads LNHNV; CDR2 reads YYDKDF (reference sequence). The CDR3 consists of 15 residues. Trimming removed 0 bases at V and 7 bases at J, with 16 bases between. The CDR3 spells CATSRDSVAGGEQYF. Written as DNA, the CDR3 is TGTGCCACCAGCAGAGATAGTGTGGCAGGTGGGGAGCAGTACTTC.

This clonotype is medium-sized by share. The genes are TRBV5-1 and TRBJ2-7; 11 bases line up with TRBD1. Germline CDR1 is SGHRS and CDR2 is YFSETQ. The CDR3 runs to 17 residues. V lost 4 bases, J lost 0 bases, and 9 bases stayed unmatched. CDR3 DNA: TGCGCCAGCAGCGATGGGACAGGGGGACCGAGCTCCTACGAGCAGTACTTC. Protein: CASSDGTGGPSSYEQYF.

By share of the sample, this clonotype is large. The chain joins TRBV9 to TRBJ1-2; TRBD1 agrees at 9 bases. This CDR3 has 16 residues. The germline V gene encodes CDR1 SGDLS and CDR2 YYNGEE. The V gene end was trimmed by 0 bases and the J gene end by 4 bases; junction bases not matched to a gene: 7. DNA for the CDR3: TGTGCCAGCAGCGTAGGAGGGACAGGGATACCCTATGGCTACACCTTC. This encodes CASSVGGTGIPYGYTF.

This clonotype was counted between two and nine times. The V call is TRBV28, the J call TRBJ2-7, with D perhaps given as TRBD1 or TRBD2 (5 bases each). The CDR3 is 14 amino acids. Trimming cost V 4 bases and J 1 base, with 11 bases left between them. Germline loops: CDR1 MDHEN, CDR2 SYDVKM. This CDR3 reads CASSYGTVSYEQYF. In DNA, the CDR3 is TGTGCCAGCAGTTACGGGACCGTTTCCTACGAGCAGTACTTC.

The V call is TRBV28, the J call TRBJ1-2; D not certain. Germline CDR1 MDHEN, CDR2 SYDVKM. The CDR3 runs to 13 residues. Between the trimmed V and J ends, which lost 7 bases and 0 bases, there was a span of 9 bases. The CDR3: CASILGSNYGYTF. In DNA form, the CDR3 reads TGTGCCAGCATTCTCGGGTCTAACTATGGCTACACCTTC.

Within the sample, this clonotype is large (0.1 to 1%). V is TRBV7-9 and J is TRBJ1-4; 7 bases are a match to TRBD1. The J segment lost 7 bases and the V segment lost 9 bases, leaving 2 bases of the junction unmatched. CDR1 is SEHNR, CDR2 FQNEAQ, per germline (reference sequence). The CDR3 covers 11 residues. The CDR3: CASQGGEKLFF. CDR3 bases: TGTGCCAGTCAGGGGGGTGAAAAACTGTTTTTT.